The clone carrying this T cell receptor (beta chain) has more than one count but fewer than ten. As yet, its antigen is unknown. This sample was included in a study of beta chain features in type 1 diabetes. As for the study in general: Investigators examined around 110 million sorted cells across all samples. Study-level results: Among all four CD4+ subsets, Type 1 diabetes patients had TCRB CDR3s that were moderately but significantly shorter.

The germline CDR1 and CDR2 sequences are SNHLY and FYNNEI. The CDR3 runs 17 residues. The junction had 10 bases not matched to a gene; V was cut back by 5 bases and J by 0 bases. The investigators reverse transcribed all of the isolated RNA, so they sequenced expressed TCRB transcripts. Sequencing used immunoSEQ multiplex PCR; TCRdb keeps in-frame clones, though not all of them. The profile shows fewer than 250,000 clones, roughly an eighth of them singletons. Sequencing was performed on naive CD4+ T cells from blood. This chain uses TRBV2 with TRBJ2-1, with TRBD2 matching over 7 bases. This receptor was taken from a woman aged 40 to 50 in good health. CDR3 region: CASSPRVAGLSYNEQFF. The DNA of the CDR3 is TGTGCCAGCAGTCCCCGGGTAGCGGGTCTCTCCTACAATGAGCAGTTCTTC.